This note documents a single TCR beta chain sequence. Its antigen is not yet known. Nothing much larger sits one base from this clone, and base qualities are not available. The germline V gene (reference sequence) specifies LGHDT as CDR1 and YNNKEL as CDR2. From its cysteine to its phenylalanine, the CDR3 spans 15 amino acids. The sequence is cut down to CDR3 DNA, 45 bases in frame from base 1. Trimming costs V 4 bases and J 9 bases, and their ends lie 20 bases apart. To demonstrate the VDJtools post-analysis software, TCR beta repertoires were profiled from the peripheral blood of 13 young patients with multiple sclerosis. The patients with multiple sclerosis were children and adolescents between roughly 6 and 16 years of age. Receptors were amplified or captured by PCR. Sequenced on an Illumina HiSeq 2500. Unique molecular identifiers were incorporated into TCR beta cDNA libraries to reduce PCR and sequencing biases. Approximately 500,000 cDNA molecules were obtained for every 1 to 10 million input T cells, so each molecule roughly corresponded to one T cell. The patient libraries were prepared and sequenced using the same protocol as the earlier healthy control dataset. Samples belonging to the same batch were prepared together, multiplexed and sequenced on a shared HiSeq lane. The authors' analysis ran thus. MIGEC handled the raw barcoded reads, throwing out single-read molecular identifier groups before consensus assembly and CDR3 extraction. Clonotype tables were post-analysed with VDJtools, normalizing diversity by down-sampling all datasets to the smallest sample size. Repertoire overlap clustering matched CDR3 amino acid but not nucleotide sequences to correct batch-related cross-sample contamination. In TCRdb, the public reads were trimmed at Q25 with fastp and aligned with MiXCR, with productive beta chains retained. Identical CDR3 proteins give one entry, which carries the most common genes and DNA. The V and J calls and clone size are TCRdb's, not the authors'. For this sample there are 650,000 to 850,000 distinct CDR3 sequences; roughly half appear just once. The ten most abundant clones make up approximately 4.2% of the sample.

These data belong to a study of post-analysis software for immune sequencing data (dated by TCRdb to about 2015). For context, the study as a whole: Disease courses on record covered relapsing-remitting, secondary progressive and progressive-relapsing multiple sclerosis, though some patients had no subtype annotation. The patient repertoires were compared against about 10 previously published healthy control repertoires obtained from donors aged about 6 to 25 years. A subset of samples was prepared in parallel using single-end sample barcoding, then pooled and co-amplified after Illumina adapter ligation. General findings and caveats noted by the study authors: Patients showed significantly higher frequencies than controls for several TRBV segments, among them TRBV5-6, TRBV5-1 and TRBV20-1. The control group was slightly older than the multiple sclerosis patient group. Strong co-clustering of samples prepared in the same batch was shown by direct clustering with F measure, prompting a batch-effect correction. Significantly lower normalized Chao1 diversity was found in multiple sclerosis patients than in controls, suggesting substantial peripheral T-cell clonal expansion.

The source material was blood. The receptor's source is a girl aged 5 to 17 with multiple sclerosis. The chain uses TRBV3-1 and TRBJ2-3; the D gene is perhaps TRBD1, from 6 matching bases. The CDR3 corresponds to CASSRVTQGLKTQYF. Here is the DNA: TGTGCCAGCAGCCGCGTGACCCAGGGGCTTAAGACGCAGTATTTT.